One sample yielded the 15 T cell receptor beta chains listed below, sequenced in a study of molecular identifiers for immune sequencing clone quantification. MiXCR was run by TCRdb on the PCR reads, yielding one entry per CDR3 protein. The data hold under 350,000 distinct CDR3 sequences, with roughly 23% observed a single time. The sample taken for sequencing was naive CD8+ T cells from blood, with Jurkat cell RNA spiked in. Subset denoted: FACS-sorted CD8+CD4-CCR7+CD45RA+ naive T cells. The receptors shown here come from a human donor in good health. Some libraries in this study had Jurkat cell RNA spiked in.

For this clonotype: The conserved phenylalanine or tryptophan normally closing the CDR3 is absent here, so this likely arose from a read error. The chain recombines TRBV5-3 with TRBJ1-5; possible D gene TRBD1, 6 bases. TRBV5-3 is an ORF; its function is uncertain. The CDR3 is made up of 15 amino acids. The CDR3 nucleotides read TGTGCCAGCAGCTTGGAAGGGACATATTATCAGCCCCAGCATCTT. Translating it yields CASSLEGTYYQPQHL.

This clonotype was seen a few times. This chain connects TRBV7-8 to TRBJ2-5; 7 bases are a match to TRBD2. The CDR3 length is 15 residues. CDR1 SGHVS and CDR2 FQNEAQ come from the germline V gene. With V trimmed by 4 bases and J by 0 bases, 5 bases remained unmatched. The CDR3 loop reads CASSSRLAHQETQYF. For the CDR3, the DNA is TGTGCCAGCAGCTCCCGACTAGCTCACCAAGAGACCCAGTACTTC. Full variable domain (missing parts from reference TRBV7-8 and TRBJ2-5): GAGVSQSPRYKVAKRGQDVALRCDPISGHVSLFWYQQALGQGPEFLTYFQNEAQLDKSGLPSDRFFAERPEGSVSTLKIQRTQQEDSAVYLCASSSRLAHQETQYFGPGTRLLVL.

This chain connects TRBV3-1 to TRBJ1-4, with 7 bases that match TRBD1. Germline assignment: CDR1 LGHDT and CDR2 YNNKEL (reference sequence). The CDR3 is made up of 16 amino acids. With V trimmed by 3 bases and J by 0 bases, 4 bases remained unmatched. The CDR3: CASSHTTGATNEKLFF. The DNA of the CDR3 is TGTGCCAGCAGCCACACTACAGGGGCAACTAATGAAAAACTGTTTTTT.

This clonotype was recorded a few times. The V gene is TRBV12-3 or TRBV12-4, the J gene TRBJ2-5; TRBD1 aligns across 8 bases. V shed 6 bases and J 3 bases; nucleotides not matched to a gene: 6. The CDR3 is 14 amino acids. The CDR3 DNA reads TGTGCCAGCAGGCAGGGGGCAGTGGAAGAGACCCAGTACTTC. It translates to CASRQGAVEETQYF.

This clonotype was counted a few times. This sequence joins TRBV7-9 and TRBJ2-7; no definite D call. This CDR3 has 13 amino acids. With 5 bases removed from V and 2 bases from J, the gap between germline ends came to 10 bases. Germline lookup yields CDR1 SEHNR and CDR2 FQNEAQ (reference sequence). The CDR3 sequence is CASSTTSTYEQYF. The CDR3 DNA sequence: TGTGCCAGCAGCACAACCTCGACCTACGAGCAGTACTTC.

Here the CDR3 reads CASSAAQTQYF. The CDR3 DNA reads as TGCGCCAGCAGCGCGGCCCAGACCCAGTACTTC. V is TRBV4-1 and J is TRBJ2-5, with D uncertain. Germline V gives CDR1 MGHRA, CDR2 YSYEKL. Trimming took off 5 bases at V and 6 bases at J, with 7 bases between the two ends. This CDR3 region has 11 residues.

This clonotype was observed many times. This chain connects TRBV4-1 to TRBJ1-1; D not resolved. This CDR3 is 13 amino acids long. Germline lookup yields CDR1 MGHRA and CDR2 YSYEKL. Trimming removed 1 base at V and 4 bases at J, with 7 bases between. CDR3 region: CASSQGTPTEAFF. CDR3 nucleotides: TGCGCCAGCAGCCAAGGGACTCCCACTGAAGCTTTCTTT.

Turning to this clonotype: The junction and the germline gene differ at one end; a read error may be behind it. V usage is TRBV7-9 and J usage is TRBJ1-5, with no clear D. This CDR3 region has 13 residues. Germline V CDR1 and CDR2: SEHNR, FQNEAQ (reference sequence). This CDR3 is CASSLGSNQPRHF. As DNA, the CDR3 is TGTGCCAGCAGCTTAGGGAGCAATCAGCCCCGGCATTTT.

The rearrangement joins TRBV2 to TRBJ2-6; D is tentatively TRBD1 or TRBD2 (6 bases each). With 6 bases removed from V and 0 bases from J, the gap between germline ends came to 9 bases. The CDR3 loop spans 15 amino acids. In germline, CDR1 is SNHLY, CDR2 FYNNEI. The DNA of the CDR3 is TGTGCCAGCAGGGGGGGCCACTCTGGGGCCAACGTCCTGACTTTC. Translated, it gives CASRGGHSGANVLTF.

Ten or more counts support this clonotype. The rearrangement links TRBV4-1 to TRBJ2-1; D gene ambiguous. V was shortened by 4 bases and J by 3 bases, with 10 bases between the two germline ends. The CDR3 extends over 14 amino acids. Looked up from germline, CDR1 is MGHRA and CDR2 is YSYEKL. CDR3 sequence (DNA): TGCGCCAGCAGCCCCCGGCGAGACTACAATGAGCAGTTCTTC. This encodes CASSPRRDYNEQFF.

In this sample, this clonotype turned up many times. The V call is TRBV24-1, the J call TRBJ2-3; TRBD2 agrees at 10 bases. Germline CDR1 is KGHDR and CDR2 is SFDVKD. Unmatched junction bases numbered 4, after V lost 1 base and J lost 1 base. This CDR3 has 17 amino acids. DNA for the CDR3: TGTGCCACCAGTGATTTTCTAGCGGGAGACGGCACAGATACGCAGTATTTT. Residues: CATSDFLAGDGTDTQYF.

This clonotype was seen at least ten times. CDR3 amino acids: CASSLTFNQPQHF. The CDR3, as DNA: TGTGCCAGCAGTTTAACTTTCAATCAGCCCCAGCATTTT. This chain uses TRBV27 with TRBJ1-5; no reliable D call. Trimming left V 2 bases short and J 3 bases short, with 5 bases between. CDR1 and CDR2 (germline): MNHEY, SMNVEV (reference sequence). This CDR3 spans 13 amino acids.

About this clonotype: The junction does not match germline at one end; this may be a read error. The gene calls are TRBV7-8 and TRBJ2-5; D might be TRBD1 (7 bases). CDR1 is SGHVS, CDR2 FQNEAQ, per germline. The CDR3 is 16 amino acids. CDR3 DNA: TGTGCCAGCAGCTTAGCGATGCGGGGACAGCAAGAGCCCCAGTACTTC. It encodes CASSLAMRGQQEPQYF.

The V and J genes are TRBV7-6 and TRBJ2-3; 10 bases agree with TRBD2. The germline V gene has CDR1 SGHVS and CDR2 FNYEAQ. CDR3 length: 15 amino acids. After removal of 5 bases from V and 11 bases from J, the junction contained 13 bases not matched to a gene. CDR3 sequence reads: CASSVSGGFRYVQYF. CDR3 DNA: TGTGCCAGCAGCGTTAGCGGGGGGTTCAGATACGTGCAGTATTTT.

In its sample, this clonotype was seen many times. In DNA, the CDR3 is TGCGCCAGCAGCTTGGGTGTTGGCAGCCTGGGGTACGAGCAGTACTTC. Its protein is CASSLGVGSLGYEQYF. This rearrangement joins TRBV5-1 to TRBJ2-7; D gene uncertain. Germline loops: CDR1 SGHRS, CDR2 YFSETQ. The CDR3 totals 16 residues. Trimming shortened V by 0 bases and J by 4 bases, and 17 bases separated the two germline ends.